The rows below give T cell receptor beta chains drawn from one sample of a study of spatial heterogeneity in lung cancer. TCRdb re-analysed the 5' RACE reads in MiXCR, keeping a single row per CDR3 protein. In the table there are tens of thousands of distinct CDR3 sequences, under 8.5% of which are singletons. The specimen comprised PBMCs, sampled at surgery. The source of these receptors is a female donor with early-stage non-small cell lung cancer. Both conserved end residues are part of each CDR3. Fields, in order: clone size, J gene, D gene, V gene, CDR3 protein, CDR3 DNA. D genes are given only for firm matches. The size entry is marked missing in some rows and otherwise reads once, few, many or a size class.

size: many; J: TRBJ2-1; D: -; V: TRBV7-9; CDR3: CASSSRGASGYNEQFF; DNA: TGTGCCAGCAGCTCCCGGGGGGCTAGCGGCTACAATGAGCAGTTCTTC
size: many; J: TRBJ2-1; D: -; V: TRBV2; CDR3: CASLIIQGNEQFF; DNA: TGTGCCAGCCTAATTATACAGGGAAATGAGCAGTTCTTC
size: many; J: TRBJ2-1; D: TRBD2; V: TRBV11-2; CDR3: CASGPWASGKNEQFF; DNA: TGTGCCAGCGGTCCTTGGGCTAGCGGGAAAAATGAGCAGTTCTTC
size: few; J: TRBJ2-2; D: TRBD2; V: TRBV7-8; CDR3: CASSLVGGSLNTGELFF; DNA: TGTGCCAGCAGCTTAGTCGGCGGGAGCCTCAACACCGGGGAGCTGTTTTTT
size: many; J: TRBJ2-3; D: -; V: TRBV7-8; CDR3: CASSLAGARDTQYF; DNA: TGTGCCAGCAGCTTAGCCGGAGCGCGAGATACGCAGTATTTT
size: few; J: TRBJ2-1; D: TRBD2; V: TRBV5-4; CDR3: CASSFGLAGQYNEQFF; DNA: TGTGCCAGCAGCTTTGGACTAGCGGGGCAATACAATGAGCAGTTCTTC
size: few; J: TRBJ1-1; D: -; V: TRBV7-2; CDR3: CASSLVSGTFTEAFF; DNA: TGTGCCAGCAGCTTAGTCTCAGGGACTTTCACTGAAGCTTTCTTT
size: -; J: TRBJ2-7; D: -; V: TRBV18; CDR3: CASSPGEAYEQYF; DNA: TGTGCCAGCTCACCAGGCGAGGCCTACGAGCAGTACTTC
size: -; J: TRBJ2-7; D: -; V: TRBV7-9; CDR3: CASSPPGKVGYEQYF; DNA: TGTGCCAGCAGCCCCCCGGGTAAAGTTGGCTACGAGCAGTACTTC
size: few; J: TRBJ2-2; D: -; V: TRBV3-1; CDR3: CASSQSHGAGELFF; DNA: TGTGCCAGCAGCCAATCCCACGGGGCCGGGGAGCTGTTTTTT
size: many; J: TRBJ1-3; D: -; V: TRBV7-2; CDR3: CASSLANSGNTIYF; DNA: TGTGCCAGCAGCTTAGCCAACTCTGGAAACACCATATATTTT
size: many; J: TRBJ2-7; D: -; V: TRBV7-9; CDR3: CASSQYYTTYEQYF; DNA: TGTGCCAGCAGCCAGTACTACACCACCTACGAGCAGTACTTC
size: many; J: TRBJ2-3; D: TRBD2; V: TRBV20-1; CDR3: CSARSGDRTDTQYF; DNA: TGCAGTGCTAGGAGCGGGGACCGCACAGATACGCAGTATTTT
size: many; J: TRBJ2-1; D: -; V: TRBV4-3; CDR3: CASSQFPHPSSYNEQFF; DNA: TGCGCCAGCAGCCAATTTCCCCACCCGAGCTCCTACAATGAGCAGTTCTTC